These T cell receptor beta chains were read from a single sample in a study of blood T cells in healthy people across ages. TCRdb called the 5' RACE reads again in MiXCR, with one record for every CDR3 protein. The repertoire includes about 1,400,000 distinct CDR3 sequences, 59% of them detected once, and over 5.5% sits in the top ten. Material: blood. The receptor set was obtained from a man younger than 35 in good health. CDR3s include the opening cysteine and the closing phenylalanine or tryptophan. The order of the fields is V gene, clone size, D gene, J gene, CDR3 protein, CDR3 DNA. The D gene is left open where the match is weak. A row's size may be missing; if present it is once, few, many or a size class.

>TRBV12-3/TRBV12-4|few|-|TRBJ2-1
CASSPSPGHEIKNPTGFNEQFF
TGTGCCAGCAGTCCATCCCCGGGACACGAGATTAAAAATCCTACGGGTTTTAATGAGCAGTTCTTC
>TRBV21-1|-|-|TRBJ1-6
CASSKARQGGYNSPLHF
TGTGCCAGCAGCAAAGCGCGGCAGGGTGGTTATAATTCACCCCTCCACTTT
>TRBV10-3|-|-|TRBJ2-5
CAISEKEGGRKETQYF
TGTGCCATCAGTGAGAAGGAGGGGGGGCGGAAAGAGACCCAGTACTTC
>TRBV6-2/TRBV6-3|many|-|TRBJ2-5
CASSSGVVKTQYF
TGTGCCAGCAGTTCAGGGGTCGTGAAGACCCAGTACTTC
>TRBV7-2|few|-|TRBJ2-3
CASSLQGIGDTQYF
TGTGCCAGCAGCTTACAGGGGATAGGAGATACGCAGTATTTT
>TRBV11-2|-|-|TRBJ2-1
CASSLDPVVNEQFF
TGTGCCAGCAGCTTAGATCCGGTCGTCAATGAGCAGTTCTTC
>TRBV10-3|-|-|TRBJ2-1
CAIMSVGQGSEQFF
TGTGCCATTATGTCGGTTGGGCAGGGGAGTGAGCAGTTCTTC
>TRBV20-1|many|-|TRBJ2-7
CSARDLSYEQYF
TGCAGTGCTAGAGATCTTTCCTACGAGCAGTACTTC
>TRBV29-1|few|-|TRBJ2-3
CSVRGITTDTQYF
TGCAGCGTCCGGGGGATCACCACAGATACGCAGTATTTT
>TRBV4-1|-|-|TRBJ2-5
CASSQDSRPSGGRYF
TGCGCCAGCAGCCAAGATTCAAGGCCATCTGGGGGTCGGTACTTC
>TRBV29-1|few|TRBD2|TRBJ2-1
CSVAAGVRNEQFF
TGCAGCGTTGCAGCGGGAGTAAGAAATGAGCAGTTCTTC
>TRBV20-1|-|TRBD1|TRBJ1-4
CSAETGANNEKLFF
TGCAGTGCCGAAACAGGGGCCAATAATGAAAAACTGTTTTTT
>TRBV25-1|-|-|TRBJ2-1
CASSEKYRVYEQFF
TGTGCCAGCAGTGAAAAATACAGGGTATATGAGCAGTTCTTC
>TRBV3-1|-|TRBD1|TRBJ1-4
CASSIRQGASNEKLFF
TGTGCCAGCAGCATCCGACAGGGGGCTTCTAATGAAAAACTGTTTTTT
>TRBV5-1|-|TRBD2|TRBJ2-5
CASSDGTSGGRETQYF
TGCGCCAGCAGCGACGGGACTAGCGGGGGACGGGAGACCCAGTACTTC
>TRBV18|-|TRBD1|TRBJ1-1
CASSPGDSVGTEAFF
TGTGCCAGCTCACCAGGGGACAGCGTGGGGACTGAAGCTTTCTTT
>TRBV25-1|-|-|TRBJ1-1
CASSETGFNTEAFF
TGTGCCAGCAGTGAAACAGGGTTCAACACTGAAGCTTTCTTT
>TRBV29-1|-|-|TRBJ2-7
CSVPSGGFHEQYF
TGCAGCGTTCCCTCTGGAGGGTTCCACGAGCAGTACTTC
>TRBV12-3/TRBV12-4|few|-|TRBJ1-2
CASTHFRRQADGYTF
TGTGCCAGCACTCACTTCCGGCGGCAGGCGGATGGCTACACCTTC
>TRBV7-9|-|-|TRBJ2-7
CASSFIEGSTYEQYF
TGTGCCAGCAGCTTCATTGAGGGGTCTACCTACGAGCAGTACTTC
>TRBV27|few|-|TRBJ2-1
CASKTGGNEQFF
TGTGCCAGTAAAACAGGAGGAAATGAGCAGTTCTTC
>TRBV5-5|-|TRBD1|TRBJ2-2
CASSLEDRPPTGELFF
TGTGCCAGCAGCTTGGAGGACAGGCCCCCCACCGGGGAGCTGTTTTTT
>TRBV6-5|-|-|TRBJ2-1
CASTTEDMLSEQFF
TGTGCCAGCACCACCGAAGACATGCTTAGTGAGCAGTTCTTC
>TRBV29-1|-|-|TRBJ2-5
CSVDEGTRETQYF
TGCAGCGTTGATGAGGGGACCAGGGAGACCCAGTACTTC
>TRBV7-2|-|-|TRBJ2-7
CASSQTSGEQYF
TGTGCCAGCAGCCAGACTAGTGGTGAGCAGTACTTC
>TRBV4-1|-|-|TRBJ1-1
CASSQGARGALHTEAFF
TGCGCCAGCAGCCAAGGAGCTAGGGGGGCTTTACACACTGAAGCTTTCTTT